The source of this T cell receptor beta chain is a study of T-cell memory formation after mild COVID-19. About the research overall: Among the donors, TCR clusters were largely specific to each donor.

Constant-segment primers served in 5'RACE that generated TCR alpha and TCR beta cDNA libraries bearing sample barcodes and UMIs. TCRdb fed the 5' RACE reads into MiXCR, producing one record per CDR3 protein. Of around 250,000 distinct CDR3 sequences detected, approximately 15% appear once; the ten largest clones hold around 2%. Whole-study results and caveats: The authors left the SARS-CoV-2 specificity of second-wave clones peaking on day 37 unconfirmed.

At least ten counts were recorded for this clonotype. No antigen is known for it. Sequenced material: PBMCs or a T cell subset sorted from them (not recorded which). This TCR came from an adult woman who had mild COVID-19 (a few samples of this study predate the infection). Cell type and time point are not known.

CDR3 residues: CASSGGALNTEAFF. DNA for the CDR3: TGTGCCAGCAGCGGCGGGGCCTTGAACACTGAAGCTTTCTTT. This chain links TRBV12-3 or TRBV12-4 with TRBJ1-1; a possible D gene is TRBD1 (5 bases). The CDR3 totals 14 residues. V was pared by 6 bases and J by 0 bases, with 11 bases between.